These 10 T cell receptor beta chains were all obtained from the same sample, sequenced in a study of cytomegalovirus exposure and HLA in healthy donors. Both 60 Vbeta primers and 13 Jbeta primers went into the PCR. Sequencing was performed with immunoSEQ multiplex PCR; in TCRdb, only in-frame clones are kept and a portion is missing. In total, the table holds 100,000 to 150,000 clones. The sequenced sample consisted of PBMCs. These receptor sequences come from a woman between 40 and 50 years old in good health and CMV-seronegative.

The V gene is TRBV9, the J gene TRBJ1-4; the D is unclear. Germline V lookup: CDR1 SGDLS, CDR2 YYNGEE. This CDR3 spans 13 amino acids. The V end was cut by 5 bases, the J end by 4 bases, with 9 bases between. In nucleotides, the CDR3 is TGTGCCAGCAGTAATTTTAATAATGAAAAACTGTTTTTT. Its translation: CASSNFNNEKLFF.

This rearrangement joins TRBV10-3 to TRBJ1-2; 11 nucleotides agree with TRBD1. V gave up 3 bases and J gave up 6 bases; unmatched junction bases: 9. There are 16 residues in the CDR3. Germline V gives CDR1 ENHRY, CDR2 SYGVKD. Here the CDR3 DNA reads TGTGCCATCAGTGACTACGGCCGGGACAGGGGGGATGGCTACACCTTC. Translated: CAISDYGRDRGDGYTF.

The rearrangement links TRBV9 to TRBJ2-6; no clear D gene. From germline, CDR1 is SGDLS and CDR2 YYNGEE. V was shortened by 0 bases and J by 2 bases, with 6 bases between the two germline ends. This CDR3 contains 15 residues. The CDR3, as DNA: TGTGCCAGCAGCGTAGAGCTAGCTGGGGCCAACGTCCTGACTTTC. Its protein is CASSVELAGANVLTF. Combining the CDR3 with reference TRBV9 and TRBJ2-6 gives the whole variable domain DSGVTQTPKHLITATGQRVTLRCSPRSGDLSVYWYQQSLDQGLQFLIQYYNGEERAKGNILERFSAQQFPDLHSELNLSSLELGDSALYFCASSVELAGANVLTFGAGSRLTVL.

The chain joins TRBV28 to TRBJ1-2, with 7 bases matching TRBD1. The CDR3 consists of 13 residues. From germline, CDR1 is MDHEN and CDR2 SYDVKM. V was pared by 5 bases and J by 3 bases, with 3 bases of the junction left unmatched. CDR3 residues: CASSTGDHYGYTF. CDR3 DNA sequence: TGTGCCAGCAGTACAGGGGATCACTATGGCTACACCTTC.

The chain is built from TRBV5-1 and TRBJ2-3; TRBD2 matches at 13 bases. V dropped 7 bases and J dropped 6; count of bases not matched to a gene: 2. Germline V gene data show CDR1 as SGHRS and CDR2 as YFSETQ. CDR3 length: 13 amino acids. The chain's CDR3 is CASGTSGVDTQYF. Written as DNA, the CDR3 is TGCGCCAGCGGGACTAGCGGGGTTGATACGCAGTATTTT.

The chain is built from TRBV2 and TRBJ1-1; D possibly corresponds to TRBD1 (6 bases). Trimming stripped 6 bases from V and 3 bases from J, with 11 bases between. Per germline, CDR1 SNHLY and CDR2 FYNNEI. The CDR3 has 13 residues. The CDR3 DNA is TGTGCCAGCAGCTTGCGGGGGCACACTGAAGCTTTCTTT. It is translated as CASSLRGHTEAFF.

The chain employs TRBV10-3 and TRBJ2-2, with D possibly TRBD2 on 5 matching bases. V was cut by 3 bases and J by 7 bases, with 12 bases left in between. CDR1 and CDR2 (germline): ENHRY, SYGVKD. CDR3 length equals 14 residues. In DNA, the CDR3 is TGTGCCATCAGTGACCTCACGAGGGACGGGGAGCTGTTTTTT. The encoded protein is CAISDLTRDGELFF.

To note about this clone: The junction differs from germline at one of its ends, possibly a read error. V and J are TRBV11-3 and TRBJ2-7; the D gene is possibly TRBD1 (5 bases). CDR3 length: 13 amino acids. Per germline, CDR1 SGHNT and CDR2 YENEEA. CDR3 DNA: TGTGCCAGCAGCCTAGACAGTTTTCGCGAGCAGTACTTC. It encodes CASSLDSFREQYF. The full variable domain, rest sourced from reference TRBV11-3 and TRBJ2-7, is EAGVVQSPRYKIIEKKQPVAFWCNPISGHNTLYWYLQNLGQGPELLIRYENEEAVDDSQLPKDRFSAERLKGVDSTLKIQPAELGDSAVYLCASSLDSFREQYFGPGTRLTVT.

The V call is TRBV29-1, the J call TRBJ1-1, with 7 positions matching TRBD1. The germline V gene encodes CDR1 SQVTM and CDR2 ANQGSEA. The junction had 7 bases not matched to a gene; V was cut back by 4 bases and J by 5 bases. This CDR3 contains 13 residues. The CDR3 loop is CSVASGGETEAFF. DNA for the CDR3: TGCAGCGTTGCGTCAGGGGGTGAGACTGAAGCTTTCTTT.

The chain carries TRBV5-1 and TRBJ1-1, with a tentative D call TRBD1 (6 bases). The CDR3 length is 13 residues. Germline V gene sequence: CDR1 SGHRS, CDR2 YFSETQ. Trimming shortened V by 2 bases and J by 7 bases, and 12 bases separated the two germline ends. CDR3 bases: TGCGCCAGCAGCTTACAGGGTACGGATGAAGCTTTCTTT. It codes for CASSLQGTDEAFF.